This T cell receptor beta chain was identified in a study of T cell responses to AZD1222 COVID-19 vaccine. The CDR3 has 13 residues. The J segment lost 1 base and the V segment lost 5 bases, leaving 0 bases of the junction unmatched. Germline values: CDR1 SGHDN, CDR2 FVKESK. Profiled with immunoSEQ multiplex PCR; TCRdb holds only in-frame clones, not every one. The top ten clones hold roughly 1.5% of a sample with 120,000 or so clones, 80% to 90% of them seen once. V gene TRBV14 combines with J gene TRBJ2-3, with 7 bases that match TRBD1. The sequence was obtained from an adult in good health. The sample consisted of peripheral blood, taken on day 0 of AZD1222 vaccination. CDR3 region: CASSDRGTDTQYF. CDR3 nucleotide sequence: TGTGCCAGCAGCGACAGGGGCACAGATACGCAGTATTTT.